This T cell receptor beta chain was retrieved from a study of T cells in Graves' hyperthyroidism and ophthalmopathy. Regarding the study as a whole: Median prediction lead before ophthalmopathy onset was around 6.9 months with the model.

RNA transcripts served as the template for amplifying TCR beta CDR3 regions. An initial round of RT-PCR targeting the TCR CDR3 relied on the HTBI primer set. Each CDR3 protein gets one entry after TCRdb re-called the multiplex PCR reads with MiXCR. The profile covers approximately 530,000 distinct CDR3 sequences, with 16% appearing a single time and roughly 18% taken by the ten largest. This clonotype was recorded at least ten times. Its specificity is not known. Germline V gene sequence: CDR1 MNHNS, CDR2 SASEGT. V shed 6 bases, J shed 0 bases, and the junction held 5 bases outside the gene matches. The CDR3 contains 15 residues. Patients aged 18 to 65 had newly diagnosed hyperthyroidism lasting under 2 months. Diagnostic assessment was based on clinical symptoms, serum thyroxine and TRAb, thyroid ultrasound and orbital computed tomography.

The V call is TRBV6-1, the J call TRBJ2-7; TRBD1 matches at 10 bases. Source material: blood. The origin of this receptor is a woman between 18 and 29 years old with Graves' hyperthyroidism. CDR3 residues: CASSRGQGVSYEQYF. The DNA of the CDR3 is TGTGCCAGCAGCCGAGGACAGGGGGTCTCCTACGAGCAGTACTTC.